This T cell receptor beta chain was retrieved from a study of cytomegalovirus exposure and HLA in healthy donors. Broader study findings: Reportedly, fewer N-insertions than the approximately 680-donor mean appeared in an Asian-associated ancestry cluster in a later analysis. Whilst most TCR sequences proved rare, a subset of public TCRs occurred across many donors. Cytomegalovirus-associated TCR beta chains were listed, numbering more than 150. It was shown in a later analysis that HLA-associated TCR beta chains were more clonally expanded than other, equally common chains.

The PCR used 60 Vbeta and 13 Jbeta primers. Assay: immunoSEQ multiplex PCR; the TCRdb copy retains only in-frame clones and omits some. The table has 90,000 to 120,000 clones, 70% seen once. A remark on this clone: Its antigen is unknown.

The CDR3 is made up of 14 amino acids. The V end lost 2 bases, the J end lost 7 bases, and 17 bases lay between the germline ends. In germline, CDR1 is GTSNPN, CDR2 SVGIG (reference sequence). The sequenced sample consisted of PBMCs. This chain connects TRBV30 to TRBJ1-2, with TRBD1 as a possible D gene (5 bases). This TCR derives from a man aged 35 to 55 in good health and CMV-seropositive. Written as DNA, the CDR3 is TGTGCCTGGAGTCGGATGGAGGGGTTCTCTGGCTACACCTTC. This sequence encodes CAWSRMEGFSGYTF.